Following are 31 T cell receptor beta chains from one sample sequenced in a study of shared clonotypes between healthy human individuals. The table came from immunoSEQ multiplex PCR; TCRdb's copy has only in-frame clones and leaves some out. The sample holds 2,500,000 or so clones, roughly 90% seen once. The sequenced sample consisted of naive CD4+ T cells from PBMCs. Subset here: CD45RA+ positively selected. Receptors were obtained from a young man in good health. Some clones in this sample may be carry-over from other donors' samples.

This clone came up once. The rearrangement links TRBV9 to TRBJ2-5; 7 bases are shared with TRBD1. There are 17 residues in the CDR3. Trimming at V came to 4 bases and at J to 0 bases, leaving 12 bases not matched to a gene. Looked up from germline, CDR1 is SGDLS and CDR2 is YYNGEE. The CDR3, as DNA: TGTGCCAGCAGCCGTTCCGGACAGGTGGTGTACCAAGAGACCCAGTACTTC. Encoded protein: CASSRSGQVVYQETQYF. Looking up the rest from reference TRBV9 and TRBJ2-5 gives the full variable domain: DSGVTQTPKHLITATGQRVTLRCSPRSGDLSVYWYQQSLDQGLQFLIQYYNGEERAKGNILERFSAQQFPDLHSELNLSSLELGDSALYFCASSRSGQVVYQETQYFGPGTRLLVL.

The chain employs TRBV19 and TRBJ1-3; the D gene is possibly TRBD1 (5 bases). The CDR3 runs 15 residues. In germline, CDR1 is LNHDA, CDR2 SQIVND (reference sequence). The germline V and J ends were trimmed by 7 bases and 4 bases, with 17 bases remaining between them. CDR3 loop: CASTSGQLGGNTIYF. For the CDR3, the DNA is TGTGCCAGTACCAGCGGACAATTGGGCGGAAACACCATATATTTT.

The chain joins TRBV5-4 to TRBJ1-5; D gene uncertain. The CDR3 has 16 amino acids. Germline V gene lookup returns CDR1 SGHNT and CDR2 YYREEE (reference sequence). Trimming cost V 2 bases and J 8 bases, with 20 bases left between them. DNA of the CDR3: TGTGCCAGCAGCTTAGGGCCTCACGGGGAAGTGGAGCCCCAGCATTTT. Translated: CASSLGPHGEVEPQHF.

The chain is built from TRBV5-6 and TRBJ2-7; D might be TRBD1 (7 bases). CDR3 size: 17 residues. Germline-derived CDR1 and CDR2 are SGHDT and YYEEEE. Trimming cost V 4 bases and J 3 bases, with 23 bases left between them. The DNA of the CDR3 is TGTGCCAGCAGCACACCACGACAGGGACTCCCCGGCTACGAGCAGTACTTC. Its translation: CASSTPRQGLPGYEQYF.

The V and J genes are TRBV2 and TRBJ2-3; D gene ambiguous. Germline V gene sequence: CDR1 SNHLY, CDR2 FYNNEI. The CDR3 is 15 residues long. The germline V and J ends were trimmed by 2 bases and 4 bases, with 13 bases remaining between them. CDR3 residues: CASSERAPRADTQYF. CDR3 in DNA: TGTGCCAGCAGTGAAAGGGCCCCCCGGGCAGATACGCAGTATTTT. The entire variable domain, with the rest obtained from reference TRBV2 and TRBJ2-3, is as follows: EPEVTQTPSHQVTQMGQEVILRCVPISNHLYFYWYRQILGQKVEFLVSFYNNEISEKSEIFDDQFSVERPDGSNFTLKIRSTKLEDSAMYFCASSERAPRADTQYFGPGTRLTVL.

This rearrangement joins TRBV27 to TRBJ1-1; D not certain. This CDR3 region has 15 residues. Germline V gene sequence: CDR1 MNHEY, CDR2 SMNVEV (reference sequence). V was pared by 5 bases and J by 0 bases, with 13 bases between. CDR3: CASSRRAALNTEAFF. DNA for the CDR3: TGTGCCAGCAGTCGGAGGGCCGCCCTGAACACTGAAGCTTTCTTT.

The chain recombines TRBV2 with TRBJ2-2, with D possibly matching TRBD2 (6 bases). CDR1 SNHLY and CDR2 FYNNEI come from the germline V gene. This CDR3 region has 13 residues. V was trimmed by 11 bases and J by 1 base, leaving 11 bases between them. The CDR3 sequence: CAATGVNTGELFF. In nucleotides, the CDR3 is TGTGCCGCGACGGGGGTGAACACCGGGGAGCTGTTTTTT.

This clone was seen just once. The CDR3 DNA follows: TGCGCCAGCAGTTACGCCATGGGACAGGGAACCTACGAGCAGTACTTC. Protein: CASSYAMGQGTYEQYF. This sequence joins TRBV10-2 and TRBJ2-7; 9 positions agree with TRBD1. CDR3 length equals 16 residues. V lost 5 bases and J lost 2; bases outside the gene matches: 10. The germline V gene encodes CDR1 WSHSY and CDR2 SAAADI.

The rearrangement joins TRBV6-6 to TRBJ1-3; D not resolved. The V gene lost 10 bases and the J gene lost 0 bases, with 19 bases spanning the gap. CDR1 is MNHNY, CDR2 SVGAGI, per germline (reference sequence). This CDR3 contains 16 residues. The CDR3 is CATQAHNLYSGNTIYF. CDR3 nucleotide sequence: TGTGCCACCCAAGCACACAACCTCTACTCTGGAAACACCATATATTTT.

As concerns this clone: The sample holds other DNA sequences that translate to the same CDR3. The chain has TRBV6-1 and TRBJ2-7, with 13 bases that match TRBD2. The CDR3 is 15 amino acids. Germline CDR1 reads MNHNS; CDR2 reads SASEGT. With 6 bases clipped from V and 1 base from J, the junction kept 3 bases outside the gene matches. In DNA, the CDR3 is TGTGCCAGCAGGGGGGGACTAGCGGGGTCCTACGAGCAGTACTTC. Protein sequence: CASRGGLAGSYEQYF.

The chain is built from TRBV5-1 and TRBJ2-6; D possibly corresponds to TRBD2 (5 bases). Trimming removed 2 bases from V and 1 base from J, with 13 bases in between. Looked up from germline, CDR1 is SGHRS and CDR2 is YFSETQ. This CDR3 region has 17 residues. The CDR3 bases are TGCGCCAGCAGCTTTCGGGCCGGGAATTCTGGGGCCAACGTCCTGACTTTC. Amino acids: CASSFRAGNSGANVLTF. The full variable domain, completed using reference TRBV5-1 and TRBJ2-6, is KAGVTQTPRYLIKTRGQQVTLSCSPISGHRSVSWYQQTPGQGLQFLFEYFSETQRNKGNFPGRFSGRQFSNSRSEMNVSTLELGDSALYLCASSFRAGNSGANVLTFGAGSRLTVL.

V and J are TRBV6-4 and TRBJ2-2; 7 bases match TRBD1. J was trimmed by 5 bases and V by 5 bases; bases with no gene match: 5. The CDR3 length is 14 residues. Germline-derived CDR1 and CDR2 are MRHNA and SNTAGT. Written as DNA, the CDR3 is TGTGCCAGCAGTCGGACAGGAGGAACCGGGGAGCTGTTTTTT. The encoded protein is CASSRTGGTGELFF.

This chain connects TRBV5-1 to TRBJ2-2, with a weak D call TRBD1 (5 bases). Germline loops: CDR1 SGHRS, CDR2 YFSETQ. This CDR3 contains 17 residues. V was cut by 1 base and J by 0 bases, with 13 bases left in between. Here the CDR3 reads CASSLPGNAANTGELFF. CDR3 bases: TGCGCCAGCAGCTTGCCAGGGAACGCGGCGAACACCGGGGAGCTGTTTTTT.

V usage is TRBV28 and J usage is TRBJ1-2; perhaps TRBD1 as D (5 bases). Per the germline V gene, CDR1 is MDHEN and CDR2 is SYDVKM. V was clipped by 10 bases and J by 5 bases, with 14 bases between them. This CDR3 comprises 12 residues. In DNA, the CDR3 is TGTGCCACCGGGGGGGATAGTTATGGCTACACCTTC. This sequence encodes CATGGDSYGYTF.

The chain combines TRBV7-9 with TRBJ2-2; TRBD2 is a possible D gene (5 bases). This CDR3 contains 16 residues. Germline assignment: CDR1 SEHNR and CDR2 FQNEAQ (reference sequence). The V gene lost 3 bases and the J gene lost 2 bases, with 13 bases spanning the gap. In DNA form, the CDR3 reads TGTGCCAGCAGCTTTGCTGTCGGAGGAAACACCGGGGAGCTGTTTTTT. Protein product: CASSFAVGGNTGELFF.

The chain is built from TRBV9 and TRBJ2-3, with 7 bases that match TRBD2. The germline V gene has CDR1 SGDLS and CDR2 YYNGEE. The V segment lost 0 bases and the J segment 1 base; nucleotides outside the gene matches: 5. This CDR3 spans 16 amino acids. The CDR3 protein is CASSVAAGVGTDTQYF. The CDR3 nucleotides are TGTGCCAGCAGCGTAGCTGCGGGAGTGGGCACAGATACGCAGTATTTT.

In this sample, this clone turned up once. The V and J genes are TRBV6-1 and TRBJ2-7, with D perhaps given as TRBD1 or TRBD2 (5 bases each). Germline CDR1 MNHNS, CDR2 SASEGT. The CDR3 is made up of 12 amino acids. V lost 6 bases, J lost 4 bases, and 10 bases lay in between. The CDR3 region has the DNA TGTGCCAGCAGCCGGGACGGGTACGAGCAGTACTTC. It specifies CASSRDGYEQYF.

The genes are TRBV19 and TRBJ2-7; 9 positions match TRBD1. V gave up 7 bases and J gave up 4 bases; unmatched junction bases: 8. The V gene's germline CDR1 is LNHDA and CDR2 SQIVND (reference sequence). This CDR3 has 14 residues. The CDR3 DNA is TGTGCCAGTAACCGGGGACAGGGAACGTACGAGCAGTACTTC. This codes for CASNRGQGTYEQYF.

This rearrangement joins TRBV10-2 to TRBJ1-6, with D tentatively TRBD1 (5 bases). V lost 3 bases, J lost 14 bases, and 8 bases lay in between. The CDR3 length is 11 residues. The germline V gene has CDR1 WSHSY and CDR2 SAAADI. The CDR3 here is CASSDGGSLHF. The DNA for the CDR3 is TGCGCCAGCAGTGACGGGGGATCCCTCCACTTT.

The rearrangement uses TRBV30 and TRBJ1-2; D may be TRBD1 (5 bases). The CDR3 has 14 amino acids. V shed 2 bases and J shed 8 bases, with 18 bases lying between them. From germline, CDR1 is GTSNPN and CDR2 SVGIG (reference sequence). For the CDR3, the DNA is TGTGCCTGGAGTAGAGCAGGGATTTCAGGCGGCTACACCTTC. It yields the protein CAWSRAGISGGYTF.

The chain employs TRBV2 and TRBJ1-1; D is perhaps TRBD1 (5 bases). The CDR3 covers 12 residues. CDR1 SNHLY and CDR2 FYNNEI come from the germline V gene. V was trimmed by 6 bases and J by 7 bases, leaving 12 bases between them. CDR3 in DNA: TGTGCCAGCAGGAGTGACAGACTTGAAGCTTTCTTT. Residues: CASRSDRLEAFF.

The sample holds one count of this clone. The rearrangement joins TRBV7-8 to TRBJ2-3; 7 bases are a match to TRBD2. The CDR3 sequence is 16 residues long. V dropped 3 bases and J dropped 4; count of bases not matched to a gene: 10. The V gene's germline CDR1 is SGHVS and CDR2 FQNEAQ. CDR3 coding DNA: TGTGCCAGCAGCTTTTATCGCGGGAGAGGGGCAGATACGCAGTATTTT. This sequence encodes CASSFYRGRGADTQYF.

The V call is TRBV6-5, the J call TRBJ2-7, with D possibly being TRBD2 (6 bases). Per the germline V gene, CDR1 is MNHEY and CDR2 is SVGAGI. The CDR3 runs 15 residues. Trimming pared 6 bases from V and 2 bases from J, leaving 17 bases between. CDR3 residues: CASRTSGATAYEQYF. In nucleotides, the CDR3 is TGTGCCAGCAGAACTTCGGGAGCTACCGCCTACGAGCAGTACTTC.

The gene calls are TRBV4-1 and TRBJ1-2; a weak D match, TRBD1 (6 bases). This CDR3 contains 14 residues. Trimming removed 1 base at V and 7 bases at J, with 13 bases between. In germline, CDR1 is MGHRA, CDR2 YSYEKL. CDR3 nucleotide sequence: TGCGCCAGCAGCCAAGGGTTAACAGGGATTGGCTACACCTTC. Its protein product is CASSQGLTGIGYTF.

The chain recombines TRBV7-3 with TRBJ1-3, with D perhaps matching TRBD1 (6 bases). V was shortened by 5 bases and J by 4 bases, with 15 bases between the two germline ends. Germline V gives CDR1 SGHTA, CDR2 FQGTGA. The CDR3 totals 15 residues. The CDR3 loop reads CASSPLGGTGNTIYF. CDR3 DNA sequence: TGTGCCAGCAGCCCCTTAGGGGGAACAGGAAACACCATATATTTT.

The V gene is TRBV27, the J gene TRBJ2-5; 8 positions match TRBD1. The CDR3 has 17 residues. Losses at the gene ends were 3 bases for V and 9 bases for J; bases not matched to a gene: 18. Germline V CDR1 and CDR2: MNHEY, SMNVEV (reference sequence). The CDR3 DNA follows: TGTGCCAGCAGTTTTTTAGGGTCAGGGGGCCGGAATTTGGCCCAGTACTTC. Translating it yields CASSFLGSGGRNLAQYF.

J is TRBJ1-2 and V is TRBV11-2; TRBD1 might be the D (6 bases). This CDR3 is built from 16 residues. CDR1 and CDR2 (germline): SGHAT, FQNNGV. V lost 4 bases, J lost 3 bases, and 18 bases lay in between. The CDR3 loop is CASSSPGGAFYYGYTF. CDR3 sequence (DNA): TGTGCCAGCAGCTCCCCGGGGGGGGCATTTTACTATGGCTACACCTTC.

This chain connects TRBV28 to TRBJ2-3, with 7 bases identical to TRBD2. Trimming at V came to 7 bases and at J to 4 bases, leaving 8 bases not matched to a gene. CDR1 MDHEN and CDR2 SYDVKM come from the germline V gene. The CDR3 sequence is 14 residues long. The DNA of the CDR3 is TGTGCCAGCACTTCGTGGGGGAGGGCAGATACGCAGTATTTT. Protein product: CASTSWGRADTQYF. The full variable domain, its missing parts supplied by reference TRBV28 and TRBJ2-3, is DVKVTQSSRYLVKRTGEKVFLECVQDMDHENMFWYRQDPGLGLRLIYFSYDVKMKEKGDIPEGYSVSREKKERFSLILESASTNQTSMYLCASTSWGRADTQYFGPGTRLTVL.

The chain recombines TRBV15 with TRBJ2-3; D might be TRBD1 (5 bases). Germline loops: CDR1 LNHNV, CDR2 YYDKDF (reference sequence). V was pared by 4 bases and J by 0 bases, with 11 bases between. The CDR3 runs to 15 residues. In DNA, the CDR3 is TGTGCCACCAGCACAGGGTCGACTAGCACAGATACGCAGTATTTT. Protein product: CATSTGSTSTDTQYF.

The chain recombines TRBV7-6 with TRBJ1-4; D is uncertain. The V end lost 1 base, the J end lost 8 bases, and 11 bases lay between the germline ends. Germline CDR1 and CDR2: SGHVS and FNYEAQ. The CDR3 contains 14 residues. In DNA form, the CDR3 reads TGTGCCAGCAGCTTAGATGGGTATCAGGAAAAACTGTTTTTT. Translation: CASSLDGYQEKLFF.

The rearrangement uses TRBV18 and TRBJ1-2, with 9 bases matching TRBD1. V lost 3 bases to trimming and J lost 11 bases; unmatched junction nucleotides: 4. Germline V gives CDR1 KGHSH, CDR2 LQKENI. The CDR3 spans 12 residues. The CDR3 loop reads CASSPEDRGYTF. In DNA form, the CDR3 reads TGTGCCAGCTCACCTGAGGACAGGGGATACACCTTC.